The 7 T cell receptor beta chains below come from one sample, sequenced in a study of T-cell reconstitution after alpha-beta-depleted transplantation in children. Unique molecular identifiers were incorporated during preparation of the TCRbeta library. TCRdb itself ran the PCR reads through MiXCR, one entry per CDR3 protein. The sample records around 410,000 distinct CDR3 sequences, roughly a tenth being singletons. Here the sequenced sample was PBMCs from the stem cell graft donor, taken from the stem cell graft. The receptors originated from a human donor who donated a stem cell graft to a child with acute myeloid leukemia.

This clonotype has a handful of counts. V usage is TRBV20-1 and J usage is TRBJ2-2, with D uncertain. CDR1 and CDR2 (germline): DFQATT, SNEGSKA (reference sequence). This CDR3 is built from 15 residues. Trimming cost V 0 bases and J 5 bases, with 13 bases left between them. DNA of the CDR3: TGCAGTGCTAGAGATTCGGCGGTTGCGACCGGGGAGCTGTTTTTT. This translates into CSARDSAVATGELFF.

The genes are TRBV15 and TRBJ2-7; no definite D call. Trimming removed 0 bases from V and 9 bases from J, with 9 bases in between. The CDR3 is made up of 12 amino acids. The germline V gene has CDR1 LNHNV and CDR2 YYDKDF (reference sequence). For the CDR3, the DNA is TGTGCCACCAGCAGAGATACCAACGGGCAGTACTTC. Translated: CATSRDTNGQYF.

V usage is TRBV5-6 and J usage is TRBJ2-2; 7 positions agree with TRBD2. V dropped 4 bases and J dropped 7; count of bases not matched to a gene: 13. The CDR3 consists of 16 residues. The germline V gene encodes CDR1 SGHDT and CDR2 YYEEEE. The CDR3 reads CASSRGSDGGFGELFF. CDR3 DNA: TGTGCCAGCAGCCGGGGATCGGACGGGGGGTTCGGGGAGCTGTTTTTT.

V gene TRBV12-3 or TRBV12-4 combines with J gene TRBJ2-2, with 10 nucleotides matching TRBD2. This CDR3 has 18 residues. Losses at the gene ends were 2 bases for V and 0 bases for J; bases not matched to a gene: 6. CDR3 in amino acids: CASSLLAGVGSNTGELFF. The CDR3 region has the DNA TGTGCCAGCAGTTTACTAGCGGGAGTCGGGTCGAACACCGGGGAGCTGTTTTTT.

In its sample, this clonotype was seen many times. This CDR3 reads CSAELAGLETQYF. Here the CDR3 DNA reads TGCAGTGCTGAACTAGCGGGGTTGGAGACCCAGTACTTC. V and J are TRBV20-1 and TRBJ2-5; 10 bases agree with TRBD2. J lost 5 bases, V lost 5 bases, and 5 bases had no gene match. Germline lookup yields CDR1 DFQATT and CDR2 SNEGSKA (reference sequence). CDR3 length equals 13 residues.

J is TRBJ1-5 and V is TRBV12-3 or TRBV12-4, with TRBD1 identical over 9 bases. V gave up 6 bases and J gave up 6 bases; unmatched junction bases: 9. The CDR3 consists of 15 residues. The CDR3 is CASSFTGTGIQPQHF. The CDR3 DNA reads TGTGCCAGCAGCTTCACCGGGACAGGGATTCAGCCCCAGCATTTT.

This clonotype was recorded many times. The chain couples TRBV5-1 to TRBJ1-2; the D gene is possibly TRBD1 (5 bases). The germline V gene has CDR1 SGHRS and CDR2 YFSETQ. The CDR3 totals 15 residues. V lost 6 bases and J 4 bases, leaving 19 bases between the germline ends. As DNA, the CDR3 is TGCGCCAGCACGGTCGGGCAGCGAGGGGTCTATGGCTACACCTTC. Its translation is CASTVGQRGVYGYTF.